This entry concerns a single T cell receptor beta chain. As yet, its antigen is unknown. These data belong to a study of cytomegalovirus exposure and HLA in healthy donors. Study results and limitations: The study put 150 to 200 TCR beta chains on its list as cytomegalovirus-associated. In an earlier analysis, most TCR beta V segments were productive about 87% or about 30% of the time.

PCR was performed using 60 Vbeta and 13 Jbeta primers. Assay: immunoSEQ multiplex PCR; the TCRdb copy retains only in-frame clones and omits some. The data show 210,000 or so clones, roughly 73% seen once. The CDR3 length is 14 residues. Germline CDR1 reads MNHNS; CDR2 reads SASEGT. Trimming left V 7 bases short and J 2 bases short, with 14 bases between. Sequenced material: PBMCs. The chain links TRBV6-1 to TRBJ1-2, with a weak D call TRBD1 (5 bases). This clonotype was sampled from a boy between 10 and 17 years old in good health and CMV-seronegative. CDR3 nucleotides: TGTGCCAGCATCTGGGCGGACATAAACTATGGCTACACCTTC. Protein: CASIWADINYGYTF.